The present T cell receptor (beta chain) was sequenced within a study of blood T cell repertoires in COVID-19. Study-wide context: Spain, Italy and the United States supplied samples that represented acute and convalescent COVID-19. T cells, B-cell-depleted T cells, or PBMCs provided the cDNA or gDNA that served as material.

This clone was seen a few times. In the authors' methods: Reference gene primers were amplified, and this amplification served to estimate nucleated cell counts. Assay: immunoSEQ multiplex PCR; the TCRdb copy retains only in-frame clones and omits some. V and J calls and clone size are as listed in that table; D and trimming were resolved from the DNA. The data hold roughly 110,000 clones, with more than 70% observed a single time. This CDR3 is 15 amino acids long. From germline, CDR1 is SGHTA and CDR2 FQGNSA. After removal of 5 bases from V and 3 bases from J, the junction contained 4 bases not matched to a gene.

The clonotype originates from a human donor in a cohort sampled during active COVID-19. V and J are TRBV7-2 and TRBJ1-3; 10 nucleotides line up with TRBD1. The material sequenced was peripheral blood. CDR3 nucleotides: TGTGCCAGCAGCCAGACAGGGGGCGGTGGAAACACCATATATTTT. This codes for CASSQTGGGGNTIYF.